This T cell receptor beta chain was captured by sequencing in a study of blood T cell repertoires in COVID-19 (dated by TCRdb to the early 2020s). The study in broad terms: Samples covering the acute and convalescent phases of COVID-19 were provided by collaborators in the United States, Italy and Spain. The prospective study material was composed of cDNA or gDNA derived from T cells, B-cell-depleted T cells, or PBMCs. Subjects who had been exposed to COVID-19, were actively infected with it, or had recovered from it provided the deeply sampled blood TCRbeta repertoires that made up the dataset. A freely available public database, intended as a resource for researchers studying the immune response to SARS-CoV-2, is where the repertoires were released. The samples were drawn from the first 160 participants of the ongoing ImmuneRACE study and from over a thousand subjects provided by 6 global collaborators. Sample metadata almost always included a de-identified subject ID, COVID-19 status, age in years and sex. Where available, HLA class I and class II types were obtained from metadata supplied by the sample provider rather than from assay-based typing.

The collaborating institutions used their own protocols to collect whole blood in K2EDTA tubes. For TCRbeta analysis, collaborator samples were shipped as frozen whole blood, as isolated PBMCs, or as DNA extracted from either sample type. Remarks on this clone: Its antigen specificity is not known. No base qualities exist here, and no much larger clone lies one base off it.

V loses 8 bases, J loses 5 bases, and the germline ends lie 15 bases apart. Taken from the germline V gene, the CDR1 and CDR2 loops are MNHEY and SVGAGI. The CDR3, cysteine through phenylalanine, is 13 amino acids long. This entry keeps only the CDR3 DNA: 39 bases, framed from base 1. On the study overall, not on this receptor specifically: The amount of clinical and demographic metadata varied by source and participant and was provided uncurated.

TCRbeta CDR3 regions were amplified from genomic DNA using the immunoSEQ Assay, a bias-controlled multiplex PCR. As for the original processing: Within the assay, amplification of reference gene primers was used to estimate how many nucleated cells each sample contained. To quantify the absolute abundance of each unique TCRbeta CDR3 rearrangement, sequence reads were collapsed and filtered. For each sample, productive Simpson clonality was calculated as the square root of Simpson's diversity index across productive rearrangements. Held by TCRdb, this immuneACCESS table contains in-frame sequences only and omits some clones. Under half of the omission traces to an unresolved V gene where checked; the cause of the rest is unknown. V, J and clone size are those of that table, while D and trimming were read from the DNA. This sample is represented by about 98,000 clones; around 80% of them were singletons. Clones ranked in the top ten supply around 4% of the sample.

Rearrangement joined TRBV6-5 to TRBJ1-2; the D gene is not confidently resolved. The clonotype originates from a man aged 55 to 69 with acute or convalescent COVID-19. Sequenced: peripheral blood. The CDR3 region has the sequence CASPRTGRYGYTF. The nucleotide sequence is given as TGTGCCAGCCCCCGCACCGGGAGATATGGCTACACCTTC.